Presented here are 6 T cell receptor beta chains from one specimen sequenced in a study of shared clonotypes between healthy human individuals. TCRdb's copy holds only in-frame clones and misses some; the assay was immunoSEQ multiplex PCR. The sample lists about 2.4 million clones, around nine tenths seen once, with roughly 0.15% in the top ten. Sequenced: naive CD4+ T cells sorted from blood. The subset is: CD45RA+ positively selected. These receptors were collected from a man between 18 and 35 years old in good health.

The gene calls are TRBV11-3 and TRBJ2-1; 7 positions agree with TRBD1. J was trimmed by 7 bases and V by 5 bases; bases with no gene match: 11. The CDR3 has 15 residues. Germline CDR1 reads SGHNT; CDR2 reads YENEEA. The CDR3 here is CASSPYSGTENEQFF. The CDR3 DNA reads TGTGCCAGCAGCCCATACTCCGGGACAGAAAATGAGCAGTTCTTC.

The chain joins TRBV21-1 to TRBJ2-4; no DNA check was done on the table's D call, TRBD2. TRBV21-1 is assigned pseudogene status. The CDR3 covers 14 residues. The CDR3 sequence is CASSKGLAINIQYF. CDR3 DNA sequence: TGTGCCAGCAGCAAGGGACTAGCTATAAACATTCAGTACTTC.

The V and J genes are TRBV4-1 and TRBJ2-7, with 8 bases lining up with TRBD1. Trimming took 0 bases from V and 0 from J; bases not matched to a gene: 4. The length of the CDR3 is 16 residues. CDR1 is MGHRA and CDR2 is YSYEKL in the germline V gene. For the CDR3, the DNA is TGCGCCAGCAGCCAAGATAGGGACAGGTACTCCTACGAGCAGTACTTC. The encoded protein is CASSQDRDRYSYEQYF.

The rearrangement joins TRBV30 to TRBJ2-4, with D possibly matching TRBD1 (6 bases). Germline CDR1 is GTSNPN and CDR2 is SVGIG (reference sequence). This CDR3 contains 13 residues. V was cut by 4 bases and J by 7 bases, with 14 bases left in between. CDR3 bases: TGTGCCTGGACACAGGGAGTTCGGAACATTCAGTACTTC. Translating gives CAWTQGVRNIQYF. The full variable domain, in which reference TRBV30 and TRBJ2-4 provide the parts outside the CDR3, is SQTIHQWPATLVQPVGSPLSLECTVEGTSNPNLYWYRQAAGRGLQLLFYSVGIGQISSEVPQNLSASRPQDRQFILSSKKLLLSDSGFYLCAWTQGVRNIQYFGAGTRLSVL.

The genes are TRBV9 and TRBJ2-3, with 11 bases matching TRBD2. CDR3 length: 16 amino acids. CDR1 and CDR2 (germline): SGDLS, YYNGEE. J lost 0 bases, V lost 3 bases, and 3 bases had no gene match. CDR3 in amino acids: CASSAPSGGSTDTQYF. CDR3 DNA sequence: TGTGCCAGCAGCGCCCCTAGCGGGGGGAGCACAGATACGCAGTATTTT.

The gene calls are TRBV4-2 and TRBJ2-3; 16 bases fit TRBD2. The germline V gene encodes CDR1 LGHNA and CDR2 YNFKEQ. V trimming: 2 bases; J trimming: 3 bases; junction bases outside the gene matches: 5. The CDR3 is 18 amino acids. The CDR3 bases are TGTGCCAGCAGCCAACCGGGACTAGCGGGGGGGATAACAGATACGCAGTATTTT. Protein product: CASSQPGLAGGITDTQYF.